This T cell receptor beta chain was captured by sequencing in a study of T cell repertoires in chronic hepatitis B (dated 2019 in TCRdb). About this clone itself: The input lacks base qualities; no much larger clone sits a single base away.

The library was prepared using the immunoSEQ multiplex PCR assay. Here the immuneACCESS table is served through TCRdb, limited to in-frame sequences with V and J called. Missing clones are a known gap in these copies; in checked studies unresolved V genes cover under half, and the rest lacks a known reason. The table held for this sample gives 15 or so clones. V sheds 7 bases and J sheds 4 bases, leaving 14 bases between their ends. The CDR3 holds 13 amino acids from the cysteine to the phenylalanine. Left in the record is the CDR3 DNA by itself, 39 bases read in frame from the first base. In the germline V gene, CDR1 corresponds to SGHDT and CDR2 to YYEEEE.

Sequenced: HBV core (core169) epitope-specific CD8+ T cells from PBMCs. Recombination joined TRBV5-6 with TRBJ1-2; the D gene cannot be named for sure. This TCR derives from a human donor with chronic hepatitis B virus infection. The DNA sequence is given as TGTGCCAGCCGGAGTCGAAAGACCTATGGCTACACCTTC. Its translation reads: CASRSRKTYGYTF.